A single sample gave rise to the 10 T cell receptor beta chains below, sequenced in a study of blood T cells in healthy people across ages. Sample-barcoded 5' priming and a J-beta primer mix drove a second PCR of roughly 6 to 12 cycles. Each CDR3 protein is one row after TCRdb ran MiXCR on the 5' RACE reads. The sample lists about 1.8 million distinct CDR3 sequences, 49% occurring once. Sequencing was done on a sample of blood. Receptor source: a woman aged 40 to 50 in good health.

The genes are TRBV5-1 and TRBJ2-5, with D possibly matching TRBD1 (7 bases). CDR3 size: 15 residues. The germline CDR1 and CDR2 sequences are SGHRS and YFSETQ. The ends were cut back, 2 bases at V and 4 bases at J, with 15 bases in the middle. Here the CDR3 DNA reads TGCGCCAGCAGCTTACACCAGGGGGGCGGAGAGACCCAGTACTTC. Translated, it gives CASSLHQGGGETQYF.

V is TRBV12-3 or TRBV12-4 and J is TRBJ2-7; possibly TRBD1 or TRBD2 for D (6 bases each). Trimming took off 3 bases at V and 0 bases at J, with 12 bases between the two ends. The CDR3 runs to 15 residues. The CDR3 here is CASSFSGGGSYEQYF. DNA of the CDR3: TGTGCCAGCAGTTTTTCCGGGGGCGGCTCCTACGAGCAGTACTTC.

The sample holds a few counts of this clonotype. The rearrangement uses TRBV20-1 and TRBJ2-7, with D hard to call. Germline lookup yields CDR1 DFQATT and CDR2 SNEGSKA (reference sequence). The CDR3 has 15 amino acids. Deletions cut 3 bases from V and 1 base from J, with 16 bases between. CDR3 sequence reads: CSARDPGSKSYEQYF. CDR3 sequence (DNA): TGCAGTGCTAGGGATCCGGGCAGTAAATCCTACGAGCAGTACTTC.

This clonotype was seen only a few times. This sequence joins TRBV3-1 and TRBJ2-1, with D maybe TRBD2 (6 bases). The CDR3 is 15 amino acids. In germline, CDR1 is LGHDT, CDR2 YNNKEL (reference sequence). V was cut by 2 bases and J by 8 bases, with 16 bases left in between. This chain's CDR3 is CASSQWQEGADEQFF. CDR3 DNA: TGTGCCAGCAGCCAATGGCAGGAGGGTGCCGATGAGCAGTTCTTC.

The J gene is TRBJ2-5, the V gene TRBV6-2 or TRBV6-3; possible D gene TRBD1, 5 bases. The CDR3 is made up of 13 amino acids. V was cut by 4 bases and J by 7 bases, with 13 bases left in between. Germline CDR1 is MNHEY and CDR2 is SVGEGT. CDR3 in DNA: TGTGCCAGCAGTTTATGGGGCAGGCCGACCCAGTACTTC. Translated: CASSLWGRPTQYF.

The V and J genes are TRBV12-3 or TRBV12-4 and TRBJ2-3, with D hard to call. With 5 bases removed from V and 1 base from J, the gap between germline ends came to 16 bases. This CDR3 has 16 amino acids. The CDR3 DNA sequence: TGTGCCAGCAGTCACCCAAATGCCCGAGGCACAGATACGCAGTATTTT. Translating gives CASSHPNARGTDTQYF.

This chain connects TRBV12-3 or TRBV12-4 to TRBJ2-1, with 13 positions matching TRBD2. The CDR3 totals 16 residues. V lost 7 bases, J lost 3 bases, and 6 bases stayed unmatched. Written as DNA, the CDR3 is TGTGCCAGCATCCGGACTAGCGGGGGAGTCTACAATGAGCAGTTCTTC. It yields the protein CASIRTSGGVYNEQFF.

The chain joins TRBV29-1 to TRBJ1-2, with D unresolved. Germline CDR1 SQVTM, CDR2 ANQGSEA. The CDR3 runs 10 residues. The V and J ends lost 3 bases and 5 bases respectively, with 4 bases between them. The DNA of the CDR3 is TGCAGCGTTGACGCGTATGGCTACACCTTC. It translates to CSVDAYGYTF.

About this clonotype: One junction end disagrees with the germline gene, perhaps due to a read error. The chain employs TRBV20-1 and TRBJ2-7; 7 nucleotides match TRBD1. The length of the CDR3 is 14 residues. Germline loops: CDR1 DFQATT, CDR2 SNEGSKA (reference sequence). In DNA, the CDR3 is TGCAGTGCGGAAGCCCGGGACAGTAACTACGAGCAGCACTTC. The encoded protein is CSAEARDSNYEQHF.

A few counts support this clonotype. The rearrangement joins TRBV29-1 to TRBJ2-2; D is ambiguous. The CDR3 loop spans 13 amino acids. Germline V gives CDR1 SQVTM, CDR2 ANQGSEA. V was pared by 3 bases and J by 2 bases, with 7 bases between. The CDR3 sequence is CSVDRANTGELFF. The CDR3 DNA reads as TGCAGCGTTGATCGAGCTAACACCGGGGAGCTGTTTTTT.